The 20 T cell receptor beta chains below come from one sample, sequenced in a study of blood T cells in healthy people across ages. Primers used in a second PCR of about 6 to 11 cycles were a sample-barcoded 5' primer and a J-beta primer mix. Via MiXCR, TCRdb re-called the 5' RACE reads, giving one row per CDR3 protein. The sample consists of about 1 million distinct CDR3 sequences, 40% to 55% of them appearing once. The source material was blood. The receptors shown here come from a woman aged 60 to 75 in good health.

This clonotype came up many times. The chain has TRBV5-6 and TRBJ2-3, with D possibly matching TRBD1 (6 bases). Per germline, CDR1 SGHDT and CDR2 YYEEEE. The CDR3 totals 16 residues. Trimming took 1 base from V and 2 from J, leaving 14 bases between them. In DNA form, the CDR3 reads TGTGCCAGCAGCTTGTCCGACAAGGGGGACACAGATACGCAGTATTTT. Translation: CASSLSDKGDTDTQYF. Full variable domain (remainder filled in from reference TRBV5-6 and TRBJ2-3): DAGVTQSPTHLIKTRGQQVTLRCSPKSGHDTVSWYQQALGQGPQFIFQYYEEEERQRGNFPDRFSGHQFPNYSSELNVNALLLGDSALYLCASSLSDKGDTDTQYFGPGTRLTVL.

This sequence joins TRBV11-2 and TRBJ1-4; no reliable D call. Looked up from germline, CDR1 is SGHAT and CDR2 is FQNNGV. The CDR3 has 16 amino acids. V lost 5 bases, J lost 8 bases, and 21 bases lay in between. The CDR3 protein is CASSGSSLGLREKLFF. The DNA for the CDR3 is TGTGCCAGCAGCGGTTCCTCTTTAGGGTTAAGAGAAAAACTGTTTTTT.

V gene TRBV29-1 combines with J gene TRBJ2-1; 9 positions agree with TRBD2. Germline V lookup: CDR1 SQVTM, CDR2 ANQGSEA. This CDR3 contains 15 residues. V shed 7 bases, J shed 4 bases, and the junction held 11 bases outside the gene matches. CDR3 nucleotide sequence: TGCAGCGCCACCGCGTTAGCGGGAGTTTACAATGAGCAGTTCTTC. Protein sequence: CSATALAGVYNEQFF.

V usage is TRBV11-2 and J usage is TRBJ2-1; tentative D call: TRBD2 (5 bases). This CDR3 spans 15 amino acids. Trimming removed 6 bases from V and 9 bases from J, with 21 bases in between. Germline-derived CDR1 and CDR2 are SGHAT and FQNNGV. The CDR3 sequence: CASRPNLRGSGEQFF. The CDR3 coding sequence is TGTGCCAGCAGGCCGAACCTACGGGGATCGGGTGAGCAGTTCTTC.

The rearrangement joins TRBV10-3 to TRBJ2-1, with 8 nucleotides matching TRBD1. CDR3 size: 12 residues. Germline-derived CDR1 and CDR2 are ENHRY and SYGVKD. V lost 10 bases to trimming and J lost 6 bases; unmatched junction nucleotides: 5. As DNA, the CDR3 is TGTGCCAGCTCCAGGGGGCCCAATGAGCAGTTCTTC. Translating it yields CASSRGPNEQFF.

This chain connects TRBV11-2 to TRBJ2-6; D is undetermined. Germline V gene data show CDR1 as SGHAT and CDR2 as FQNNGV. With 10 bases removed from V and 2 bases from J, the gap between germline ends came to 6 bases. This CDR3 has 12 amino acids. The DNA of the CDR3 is TGTGCCACCCGACCTGGGGCCAACGTCCTGACTTTC. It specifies CATRPGANVLTF.

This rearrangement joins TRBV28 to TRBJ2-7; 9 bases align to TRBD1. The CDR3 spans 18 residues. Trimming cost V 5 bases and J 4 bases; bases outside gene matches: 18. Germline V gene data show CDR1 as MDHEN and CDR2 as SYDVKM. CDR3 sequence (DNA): TGTGCCAGCAGTACCCCCTGGACAGGGGCCACGATGTTTTACGAGCAGTACTTC. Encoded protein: CASSTPWTGATMFYEQYF.

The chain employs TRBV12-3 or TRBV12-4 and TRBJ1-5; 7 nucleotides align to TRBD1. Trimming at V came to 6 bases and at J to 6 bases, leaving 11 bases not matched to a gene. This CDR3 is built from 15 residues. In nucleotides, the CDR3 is TGTGCCAGCAGGACTTCAACAGGGGTGGGTCAGCCCCAGCATTTT. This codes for CASRTSTGVGQPQHF.

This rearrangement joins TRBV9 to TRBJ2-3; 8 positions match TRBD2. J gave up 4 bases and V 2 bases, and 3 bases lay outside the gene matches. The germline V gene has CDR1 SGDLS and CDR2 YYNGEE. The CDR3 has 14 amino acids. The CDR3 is CASSVSGSPDTQYF. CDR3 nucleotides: TGTGCCAGCAGCGTGAGCGGGAGCCCAGATACGCAGTATTTT.

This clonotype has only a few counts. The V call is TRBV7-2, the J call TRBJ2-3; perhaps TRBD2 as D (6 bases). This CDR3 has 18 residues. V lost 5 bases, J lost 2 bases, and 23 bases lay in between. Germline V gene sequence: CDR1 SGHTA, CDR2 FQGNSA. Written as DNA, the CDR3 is TGTGCCAGCAGCCGCCGGTCTAGCGACCTAAGATTCACAGATACGCAGTATTTT. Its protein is CASSRRSSDLRFTDTQYF.

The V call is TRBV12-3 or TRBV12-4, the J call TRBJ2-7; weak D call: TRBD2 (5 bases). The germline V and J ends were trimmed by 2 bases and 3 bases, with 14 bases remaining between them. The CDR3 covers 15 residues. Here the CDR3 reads CASSLLGRDLYEQYF. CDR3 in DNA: TGTGCCAGCAGTTTATTGGGGAGAGACCTCTACGAGCAGTACTTC.

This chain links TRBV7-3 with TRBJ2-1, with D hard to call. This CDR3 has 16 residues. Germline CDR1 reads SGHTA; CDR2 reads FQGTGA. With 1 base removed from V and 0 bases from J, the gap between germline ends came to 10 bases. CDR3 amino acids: CASSLMGRSSYNEQFF. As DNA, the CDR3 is TGTGCCAGCAGCTTAATGGGCCGGAGCTCCTACAATGAGCAGTTCTTC.

CDR3 in amino acids: CASEDRGLGNEQFF. DNA for the CDR3: TGTGCCAGCGAAGACAGGGGTTTAGGCAATGAGCAGTTCTTC. V gene TRBV3-1 combines with J gene TRBJ2-1; 8 bases match TRBD1. The CDR3 covers 14 residues. Germline trimming cut 8 bases from V and 6 bases from J; bases unmatched to any gene: 9. Germline loops: CDR1 LGHDT, CDR2 YNNKEL (reference sequence).

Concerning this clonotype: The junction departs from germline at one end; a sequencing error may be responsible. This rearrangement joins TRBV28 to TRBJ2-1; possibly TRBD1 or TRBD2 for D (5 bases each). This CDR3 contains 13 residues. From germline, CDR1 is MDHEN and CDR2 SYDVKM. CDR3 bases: TGTGTCAGCAGTTTTGGGGGTTTTTATGAGCAGTTCTTC. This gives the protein CVSSFGGFYEQFF.

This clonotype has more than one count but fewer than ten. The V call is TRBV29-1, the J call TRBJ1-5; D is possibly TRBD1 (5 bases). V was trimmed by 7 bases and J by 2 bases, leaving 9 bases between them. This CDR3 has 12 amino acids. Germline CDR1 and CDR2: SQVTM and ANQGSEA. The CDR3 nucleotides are TGCAGCGCGACAGTGGGCAATCAGCCCCAGCATTTT. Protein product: CSATVGNQPQHF.

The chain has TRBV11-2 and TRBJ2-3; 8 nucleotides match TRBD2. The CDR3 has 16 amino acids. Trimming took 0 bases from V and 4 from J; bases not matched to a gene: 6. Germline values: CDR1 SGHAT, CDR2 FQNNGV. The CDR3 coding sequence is TGTGCCAGCAGCTTAGAAGAGACTAGCGCGGCAGATACGCAGTATTTT. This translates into CASSLEETSAADTQYF.

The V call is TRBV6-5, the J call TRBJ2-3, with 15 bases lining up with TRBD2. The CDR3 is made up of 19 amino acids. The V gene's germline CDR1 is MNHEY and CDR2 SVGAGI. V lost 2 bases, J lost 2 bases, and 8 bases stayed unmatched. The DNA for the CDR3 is TGTGCCAGCAGTTACGAAGGACTAGCGGGAGGGCGTCACACAGATACGCAGTATTTT. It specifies CASSYEGLAGGRHTDTQYF.

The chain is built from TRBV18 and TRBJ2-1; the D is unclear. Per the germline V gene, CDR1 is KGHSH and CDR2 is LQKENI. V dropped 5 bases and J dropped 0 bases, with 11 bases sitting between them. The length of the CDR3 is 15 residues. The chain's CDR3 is CASSSIPSSYNEQFF. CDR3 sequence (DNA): TGTGCCAGCTCATCCATTCCTAGCTCCTACAATGAGCAGTTCTTC.

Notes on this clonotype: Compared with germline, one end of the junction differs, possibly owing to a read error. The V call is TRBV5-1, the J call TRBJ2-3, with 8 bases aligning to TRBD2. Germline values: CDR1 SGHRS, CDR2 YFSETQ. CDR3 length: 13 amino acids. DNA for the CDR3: TGCGCCAGCAGTAGCGGGAAGCGGGATACGCGGTATTTT. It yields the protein CASSSGKRDTRYF. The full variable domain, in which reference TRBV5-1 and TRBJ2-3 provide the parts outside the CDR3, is KAGVTQTPRYLIKTRGQQVTLSCSPISGHRSVSWYQQTPGQGLQFLFEYFSETQRNKGNFPGRFSGRQFSNSRSEMNVSTLELGDSALYLCASSSGKRDTRYFGPGTRLTVL.

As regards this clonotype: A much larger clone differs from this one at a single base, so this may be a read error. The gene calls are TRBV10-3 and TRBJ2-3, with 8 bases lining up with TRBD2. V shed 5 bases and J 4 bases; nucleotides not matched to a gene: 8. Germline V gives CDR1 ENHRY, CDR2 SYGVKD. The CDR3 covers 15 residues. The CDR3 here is CAISRLAGLADTQYF. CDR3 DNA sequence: TGTGCCATCAGTCGATTAGCGGGACTGGCAGATACGCAGTATTTT.